The 32 T cell receptor beta chains given below trace back to one sample, sequenced in a study of T cells expressing NK-cell markers. TCRdb reanalyzed the 5' RACE reads, giving one entry per CDR3 protein sequence and no DNA. Its clone listing holds over 250,000 distinct CDR3 sequences. Specimen: blood T cells: a sorted CD56 or NKG2C T cell subset, CD4+ or CD8+ T cells, or bulk PBMC T cells (not recorded which). Source of these receptors: a woman aged 18-69 years in good health.

CDR3 loop: CASSLEQGAGELFF. The rearrangement links TRBV5-1 to TRBJ2-2; TCRdb's assignment of TRBD1 cannot be checked, as there is no DNA. This CDR3 comprises 14 residues. Germline CDR1 SGHRS, CDR2 YFSETQ.

The rearrangement joins TRBV5-1 to TRBJ1-4; no DNA is available, so the TRBD1 call from TCRdb remains unchecked. There are 14 residues in the CDR3. The germline V gene has CDR1 SGHRS and CDR2 YFSETQ. The CDR3 is CASSLRQGPEKLFF. Full variable domain (missing parts from reference TRBV5-1 and TRBJ1-4): KAGVTQTPRYLIKTRGQQVTLSCSPISGHRSVSWYQQTPGQGLQFLFEYFSETQRNKGNFPGRFSGRQFSNSRSEMNVSTLELGDSALYLCASSLRQGPEKLFFGSGTQLSVL.

The chain carries TRBV5-6 and TRBJ2-4; TCRdb names TRBD1, which stays unverified in the absence of DNA. The CDR3 extends over 19 amino acids. The germline gives CDR1 SGHDT, CDR2 YYEEEE. This CDR3 is CASSRFTSGGVLAKNIQYF.

The genes are TRBV20-1 and TRBJ2-2; checking the TCRdb D call of TRBD1 is not possible without DNA. The CDR3 contains 16 residues. Per germline, CDR1 DFQATT and CDR2 SNEGSKA (reference sequence). CDR3 sequence reads: CSARVRQTANTGELFF.

The chain uses TRBV15 and TRBJ2-5; TCRdb's D call, TRBD1, is unchecked because there is no DNA. The CDR3 spans 14 residues. Germline values: CDR1 LNHNV, CDR2 YYDKDF (reference sequence). CDR3 sequence reads: CATSPGGLRETQYF.

The chain is built from TRBV7-2 and TRBJ1-3. This CDR3 has 16 residues. Per the germline V gene, CDR1 is SGHTA and CDR2 is FQGNSA. CDR3 region: CASSPRGATSGNTIYF.

The chain couples TRBV5-1 to TRBJ2-1; TCRdb's D gene call, TRBD1, goes unchecked for lack of DNA. Per the germline V gene, CDR1 is SGHRS and CDR2 is YFSETQ. The CDR3 length is 13 residues. The CDR3 sequence is CASRVTGGDEQFF. The full variable domain, completed using reference TRBV5-1 and TRBJ2-1, is KAGVTQTPRYLIKTRGQQVTLSCSPISGHRSVSWYQQTPGQGLQFLFEYFSETQRNKGNFPGRFSGRQFSNSRSEMNVSTLELGDSALYLCASRVTGGDEQFFGPGTRLTVL.

The chain's CDR3 is CASRPTRGGYTF. The chain combines TRBV12-3 or TRBV12-4 with TRBJ1-2. This CDR3 is built from 12 residues.

The chain combines TRBV29-1 with TRBJ1-1; TCRdb proposes TRBD1, but this gene call is untestable without DNA. Germline loops: CDR1 SQVTM, CDR2 ANQGSEA. The CDR3 is 11 amino acids. The CDR3 protein is CSVGRGTEAFF.

V gene TRBV18 combines with J gene TRBJ2-7. Per germline, CDR1 KGHSH and CDR2 LQKENI. This CDR3 has 13 residues. The CDR3 region is CASSLSGEPEQYF.

V usage is TRBV12-3 or TRBV12-4 and J usage is TRBJ2-1; TCRdb outputs TRBD1, but without DNA this stays unchecked. This CDR3 contains 15 residues. CDR3 in amino acids: CASVVGGPSYNEQFF.

This chain uses TRBV25-1 with TRBJ1-6. The CDR3 spans 16 residues. From germline, CDR1 is MGHDK and CDR2 SYGVNS. CDR3 region: CASSDGQLLYNSPLHF. Based on the CDR3 plus reference TRBV25-1 and TRBJ1-6, the full variable domain is EADIYQTPRYLVIGTGKKITLECSQTMGHDKMYWYQQDPGMELHLIHYSYGVNSTEKGDLSSESTVSRIRTEHFPLTLESARPSHTSQYLCASSDGQLLYNSPLHFGNGTRLTVT.

V usage is TRBV20-1 and J usage is TRBJ1-5; TCRdb's D call of TRBD1 is untestable without DNA. Germline CDR1 DFQATT, CDR2 SNEGSKA (reference sequence). The CDR3 consists of 14 residues. CDR3 sequence reads: CSARGQGLNQPQHF.

The chain employs TRBV12-3 or TRBV12-4 and TRBJ2-1; TCRdb's D call of TRBD2 is untestable without DNA. The CDR3 covers 15 residues. CDR3 sequence: CASSPRGLAYNEQFF.

V is TRBV7-9 and J is TRBJ2-1; the D gene TCRdb calls, TRBD2, cannot be checked with no DNA. This CDR3 comprises 17 residues. Germline CDR1 SEHNR, CDR2 FQNEAQ (reference sequence). The CDR3 loop is CASSLLKPGTSGTKQFF. Variable domain in full (rest from reference TRBV7-9 and TRBJ2-1): DTGVSQNPRHKITKRGQNVTFRCDPISEHNRLYWYRQTLGQGPEFLTYFQNEAQLEKSRLLSDRFSAERPKGSFSTLEIQRTEQGDSAMYLCASSLLKPGTSGTKQFFGPGTRLTVL.

This sequence joins TRBV5-1 and TRBJ2-1; the D call from TCRdb, TRBD2, cannot be confirmed without DNA. Germline values: CDR1 SGHRS, CDR2 YFSETQ. This CDR3 has 16 residues. The CDR3 loop is CASSYTPGLAGSEQFF.

The chain joins TRBV5-1 to TRBJ2-1; TCRdb returns TRBD2, unconfirmable since there is no DNA. The length of the CDR3 is 14 residues. Germline V CDR1 and CDR2: SGHRS, YFSETQ. The CDR3 spells CASSLAGGSFEQFF. Full variable domain (missing parts from reference TRBV5-1 and TRBJ2-1): KAGVTQTPRYLIKTRGQQVTLSCSPISGHRSVSWYQQTPGQGLQFLFEYFSETQRNKGNFPGRFSGRQFSNSRSEMNVSTLELGDSALYLCASSLAGGSFEQFFGPGTRLTVL.

V and J are TRBV6-6 and TRBJ2-5. CDR3 size: 12 residues. Per germline, CDR1 MNHNY and CDR2 SVGAGI (reference sequence). The CDR3 reads CASRRLKETQYF.

The chain couples TRBV29-1 to TRBJ2-3; TCRdb's assignment of TRBD1 cannot be checked, as there is no DNA. The CDR3 runs to 12 residues. Germline lookup yields CDR1 SQVTM and CDR2 ANQGSEA. CDR3 in amino acids: CSADRVRDTQYF.

The V and J genes are TRBV19 and TRBJ2-1; TCRdb's assignment of TRBD2 cannot be checked, as there is no DNA. Germline values: CDR1 LNHDA, CDR2 SQIVND (reference sequence). The CDR3 length is 15 residues. CDR3 sequence: CASRGLAGAGNEQFF.

The V gene is TRBV12-3 or TRBV12-4, the J gene TRBJ2-2. The CDR3 consists of 12 residues. CDR3 region: CASSFGTGELFF.

The V gene is TRBV4-1, the J gene TRBJ2-1; TCRdb's D call of TRBD2 is untestable without DNA. The CDR3 sequence is 12 residues long. The germline CDR1 and CDR2 sequences are MGHRA and YSYEKL. CDR3 sequence: CASSQERRDRFF.

The chain combines TRBV6-4 with TRBJ1-5; TCRdb designates TRBD1, a call that cannot be tested without DNA. The germline V gene has CDR1 MRHNA and CDR2 SNTAGT. The CDR3 consists of 14 residues. The CDR3 loop reads CASSKTGLGQPQHF.

This chain links TRBV20-1 with TRBJ1-5. Germline CDR1 reads DFQATT; CDR2 reads SNEGSKA (reference sequence). The CDR3 runs to 14 residues. This CDR3 reads CSARGVSYNQPQHF.

The V call is TRBV10-2, the J call TRBJ1-5. Germline CDR1 and CDR2: WSHSY and SAAADI. The CDR3 sequence is 16 residues long. The CDR3: CASSAIRGAGNQPQHF.

The chain combines TRBV5-1 with TRBJ1-2. The CDR3 contains 14 residues. Germline V gene data show CDR1 as SGHRS and CDR2 as YFSETQ. CDR3 loop: CASSSQSQIYGYTF. The full variable domain, with the rest looked up from reference TRBV5-1 and TRBJ1-2, is KAGVTQTPRYLIKTRGQQVTLSCSPISGHRSVSWYQQTPGQGLQFLFEYFSETQRNKGNFPGRFSGRQFSNSRSEMNVSTLELGDSALYLCASSSQSQIYGYTFGSGTRLTVV.

V usage is TRBV28 and J usage is TRBJ2-2; the TCRdb D gene call, TRBD1, has no DNA to confirm it. Germline lookup yields CDR1 MDHEN and CDR2 SYDVKM. The CDR3 covers 18 residues. Here the CDR3 reads CASSSNMGTGKNTGELFF.

The rearrangement joins TRBV20-1 to TRBJ1-2; TCRdb's D call of TRBD1 is untestable without DNA. This CDR3 contains 13 residues. The V gene's germline CDR1 is DFQATT and CDR2 SNEGSKA (reference sequence). CDR3 sequence: CSARDRGLSGYTF.

This chain uses TRBV6-5 with TRBJ2-2. Germline CDR1 is MNHEY and CDR2 is SVGAGI. CDR3 size: 14 residues. This chain's CDR3 is CASSYDPNTGELFF.

V gene TRBV20-1 combines with J gene TRBJ2-7; TCRdb reports TRBD2, a call that lacks DNA to check it against. Germline values: CDR1 DFQATT, CDR2 SNEGSKA (reference sequence). The CDR3 has 14 amino acids. CDR3 sequence reads: CSSRPSGRTYEQYF.

The J gene is TRBJ2-7, the V gene TRBV5-1; TCRdb calls TRBD2, which cannot be checked without DNA. The CDR3 is made up of 15 amino acids. Germline V CDR1 and CDR2: SGHRS, YFSETQ. The CDR3 loop is CASKAGGTSYHEQYF.

The V gene is TRBV20-1, the J gene TRBJ1-2; TCRdb outputs TRBD1, but without DNA this stays unchecked. CDR3 length equals 14 residues. Germline CDR1 and CDR2: DFQATT and SNEGSKA (reference sequence). CDR3 loop: CSAGGQTPSHGYTF.